This is a list of T cell receptor beta chains from one sample in a study of T cells in Graves' hyperthyroidism and ophthalmopathy. TCRdb recomputed calls from the multiplex PCR reads with MiXCR, one row per CDR3 protein. Among around 520,000 distinct CDR3 sequences listed, about 24% were seen once. Material: blood. These TCRs come from a woman younger than 45 with Graves' ophthalmopathy. The CDR3 runs from the conserved cysteine through the conserved F or W. D genes are given only for firm matches. Clone sizes are given selectively: once, few, many, or a class where the clone is expanded.

size	V	J	D	CDR3	DNA
many	TRBV6-1	TRBJ2-7	.	CASRAYEQYF	TGTGCCAGTCGAGCCTACGAGCAGTACTTC
few	TRBV4-2	TRBJ1-1	TRBD1	CASSQRTGEAWAFF	TGTGCCAGCAGCCAGAGGACAGGGGAAGCGTGGGCTTTCTTT
.	TRBV7-2	TRBJ1-2	.	CASSLEAGGYTF	TGTGCCAGCAGCTTAGAGGCGGGGGGCTACACCTTC
many	TRBV7-2	TRBJ2-7	.	CASSRDRSEQYF	TGTGCCAGCAGCCGTGACAGGTCTGAGCAGTACTTC
few	TRBV6-5	TRBJ1-5	.	CASSSHGNQPQHF	TGTGCCAGCAGTTCCCACGGAAATCAGCCCCAGCATTTT
many	TRBV20-1	TRBJ1-2	.	CSGQEGGYGYTF	TGCAGTGGCCAAGAAGGGGGCTATGGCTACACCTTC
many	TRBV10-3	TRBJ1-1	TRBD1	CAASTGGFTEAFF	TGTGCCGCATCGACAGGGGGCTTCACTGAAGCTTTCTTT
many	TRBV7-2	TRBJ1-2	TRBD1	CASSEDRGIYGYTF	TGTGCCAGCAGCGAAGACAGGGGGATCTATGGCTACACCTTC
many	TRBV11-2	TRBJ2-2	.	CASSWGNTGELFF	TGTGCCAGCAGCTGGGGTAACACCGGGGAGCTGTTTTTT
many	TRBV7-8	TRBJ2-7	TRBD1	CASSSTGSSYEQYF	TGTGCCAGCAGCTCGACAGGGAGCTCCTACGAGCAGTACTTC
many	TRBV30	TRBJ1-1	.	CAWSVSDNTEAFF	TGTGCCTGGAGTGTGTCGGATAACACTGAAGCTTTCTTT
.	TRBV7-2	TRBJ1-5	.	CASSSAWNQPQHF	TGTGCCAGCAGCTCAGCGTGGAATCAGCCCCAGCATTTT
.	TRBV6-2/TRBV6-3	TRBJ2-2	.	CASSYLRASAGELFF	TGTGCCAGCAGTTACCTGAGAGCTAGCGCCGGGGAGCTGTTTTTT
many	TRBV15	TRBJ2-7	.	CATSIGGSYEQYF	TGTGCCACCAGCATCGGGGGATCCTACGAGCAGTACTTC
many	TRBV6-4	TRBJ1-2	.	CASSDSNRRGALIISDGYTF	TGTGCCAGCAGTGACTCGAACCGACGCGGGGCCCTAATAATTTCGGATGGCTACACCTTC
many	TRBV28	TRBJ2-7	TRBD1	CASSLFDRGPYEQYF	TGTGCCAGCAGTTTATTCGACAGGGGACCCTACGAGCAGTACTTC
many	TRBV6-5	TRBJ1-5	.	CASSYGRGQPQHF	TGTGCCAGCAGTTACGGGCGTGGTCAGCCCCAGCATTTT
few	TRBV4-1	TRBJ1-2	TRBD1	CASSQGTGAYSGYTF	TGCGCCAGCAGCCAAGGGACAGGGGCGTATAGTGGCTACACCTTC
many	TRBV20-1	TRBJ1-5	.	CSATQGSDQPQHF	TGCAGTGCTACCCAGGGGTCGGATCAGCCCCAGCATTTT
many	TRBV4-2	TRBJ2-5	TRBD2	CASSQGASGGRAETQYF	TGTGCCAGCAGCCAAGGGGCTAGCGGGGGGCGGGCGGAGACCCAGTACTTC
many	TRBV10-2	TRBJ1-5	TRBD1	CASRGQGANQPQHF	TGCGCCAGCAGAGGACAGGGGGCAAATCAGCCCCAGCATTTT
few	TRBV6-1	TRBJ2-7	.	CASSEWGAGEQYF	TGTGCCAGCAGTGAATGGGGAGCGGGCGAGCAGTACTTC
few	TRBV12-3/TRBV12-4	TRBJ2-5	TRBD2	CASRSGLAGEETQYF	TGTGCCAGCAGGTCGGGACTAGCGGGGGAAGAGACCCAGTACTTC
many	TRBV7-9	TRBJ1-1	.	CASSLVGADANTEAFF	TGTGCCAGCAGCTTAGTGGGGGCGGATGCGAACACTGAAGCTTTCTTT
many	TRBV11-2	TRBJ2-5	TRBD1	CASSLGGQGGETQYF	TGTGCCAGCAGCTTAGGGGGACAGGGTGGAGAGACCCAGTACTTC
.	TRBV7-9	TRBJ2-2	.	CASSSGHLTGELFF	TGTGCCAGCAGCTCGGGACATCTCACCGGGGAGCTGTTTTTT
.	TRBV25-1	TRBJ1-1	.	CASSSAGRVKAFF	TGTGCCAGCAGTTCAGCAGGGAGAGTAAAAGCTTTCTTT
.	TRBV6-2/TRBV6-3	TRBJ2-2	TRBD1	CASSWKTGTGELFF	TGTGCCAGCAGTTGGAAGACAGGGACCGGGGAGCTGTTTTTT
many	TRBV20-1	TRBJ2-5	.	CSAPRTQETQYF	TGCAGTGCTCCGCGTACGCAAGAGACCCAGTACTTC
many	TRBV2	TRBJ2-7	.	CASTGTYEQYF	TGTGCCAGCACTGGAACCTACGAGCAGTACTTC
.	TRBV19	TRBJ2-7	TRBD1	CASSIDRDRDEQYF	TGTGCCAGTAGTATCGACAGGGATAGGGACGAGCAGTACTTC
few	TRBV30	TRBJ1-5	.	CAWSALGGFNQPQHF	TGTGCCTGGAGTGCCCTAGGGGGGTTCAATCAGCCCCAGCATTTT
.	TRBV6-2/TRBV6-3	TRBJ1-1	.	CASSYSWLVGEAFF	TGTGCCAGCAGTTACTCGTGGTTGGTCGGTGAAGCTTTCTTT
.	TRBV6-2/TRBV6-3	TRBJ1-1	.	CASSYSNLGTEAFF	TGTGCCAGCAGTTACTCTAACTTGGGCACTGAAGCTTTCTTT
many	TRBV29-1	TRBJ2-7	.	CSVEGVAYEQYF	TGCAGCGTTGAAGGGGTGGCCTACGAGCAGTACTTC
.	TRBV5-5	TRBJ1-5	.	CASSLVAGKINQPQHF	TGTGCCAGCAGCTTGGTGGCTGGGAAGATAAATCAGCCCCAGCATTTT
few	TRBV20-1	TRBJ1-5	.	CSARVSGNQPQHF	TGCAGTGCTAGAGTTTCTGGCAATCAGCCCCAGCATTTT
.	TRBV5-1	TRBJ1-6	TRBD1	CASSLASTGTTPLHF	TGCGCCAGCAGCTTGGCCTCGACAGGGACGACACCCCTCCACTTT
many	TRBV12-3/TRBV12-4	TRBJ2-6	TRBD2	CASSLGSGGIGGANVLTF	TGTGCCAGCAGTTTAGGCTCGGGGGGAATAGGAGGGGCCAACGTCCTGACTTTC
.	TRBV11-2	TRBJ1-2	.	CASSLDRTEGYTF	TGTGCCAGCAGCTTAGATCGGACGGAAGGCTACACCTTC
.	TRBV12-3/TRBV12-4	TRBJ1-5	TRBD1	CAIRGAGNQPQHF	TGTGCCATCAGGGGGGCAGGCAATCAGCCCCAGCATTTT
few	TRBV13	TRBJ2-7	.	CASSSAGDYEQYF	TGTGCCAGCAGCTCCGCAGGCGACTACGAGCAGTACTTC
many	TRBV27	TRBJ1-6	.	CASRRTPDRFNSPLHF	TGTGCCAGCAGACGCACCCCCGACAGATTCAATTCACCCCTCCACTTT
.	TRBV20-1	TRBJ2-4	.	CSARESENIQYF	TGCAGTGCTAGAGAGTCAGAAAACATTCAGTACTTC
.	TRBV7-3	TRBJ1-1	.	CVSSNQGYTEAFF	TGTGTCAGCAGCAATCAGGGGTACACTGAAGCTTTCTTT
many	TRBV27	TRBJ2-7	.	CASSFGDRIYEQYF	TGTGCCAGCAGTTTCGGTGACAGGATCTACGAGCAGTACTTC
.	TRBV12-3/TRBV12-4	TRBJ1-5	.	CASSYGVGPLQPQHF	TGTGCCAGCAGTTATGGAGTTGGTCCCCTGCAGCCCCAGCATTTT
.	TRBV29-1	TRBJ1-1	.	CSVVLRGENTEAFF	TGCAGCGTTGTCCTTAGAGGCGAGAACACTGAAGCTTTCTTT
many	TRBV28	TRBJ1-1	.	CASSRRDGNTEAFF	TGTGCCAGCAGCCGACGGGACGGTAACACTGAAGCTTTCTTT
few	TRBV12-3/TRBV12-4	TRBJ1-1	TRBD1	CASSQGARIEAFF	TGTGCCAGCAGCCAGGGGGCGCGGATTGAAGCTTTCTTT
many	TRBV6-1	TRBJ1-1	.	CASGSEQAREAFF	TGTGCCAGCGGCTCCGAACAGGCCCGTGAAGCTTTCTTT
.	TRBV6-4	TRBJ1-3	.	CASSDTTAGNTIYF	TGTGCCAGCAGTGACACGACAGCTGGAAACACCATATATTTT
few	TRBV7-2	TRBJ2-5	TRBD1	CASSPSRDRVLKTQYF	TGTGCCAGCAGCCCTAGCCGGGACAGGGTACTGAAGACCCAGTACTTC
many	TRBV27	TRBJ1-1	.	CASSSQGLVNTEAFF	TGTGCCAGCAGTTCCCAGGGGTTGGTGAACACTGAAGCTTTCTTT
.	TRBV28	TRBJ1-5	TRBD1	CASRRQGWSNQPQHF	TGTGCCAGCAGGCGACAGGGGTGGAGCAATCAGCCCCAGCATTTT
many	TRBV6-5	TRBJ2-7	.	CASSYSNPGPSYEQYF	TGTGCCAGCAGTTACTCGAACCCGGGGCCCTCCTACGAGCAGTACTTC
many	TRBV6-2/TRBV6-3	TRBJ2-2	.	CASEGTNTGELFF	TGTGCCAGCGAGGGGACGAACACCGGGGAGCTGTTTTTT